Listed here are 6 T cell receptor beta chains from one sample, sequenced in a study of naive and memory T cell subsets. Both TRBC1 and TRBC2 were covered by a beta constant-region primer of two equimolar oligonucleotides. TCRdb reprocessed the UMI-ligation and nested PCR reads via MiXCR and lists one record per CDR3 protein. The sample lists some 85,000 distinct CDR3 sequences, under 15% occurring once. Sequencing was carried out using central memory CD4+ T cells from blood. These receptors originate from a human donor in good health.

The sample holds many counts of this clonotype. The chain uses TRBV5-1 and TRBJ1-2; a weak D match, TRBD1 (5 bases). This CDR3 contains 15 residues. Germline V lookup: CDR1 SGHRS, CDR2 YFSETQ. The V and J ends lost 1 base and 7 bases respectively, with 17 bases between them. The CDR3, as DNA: TGCGCCAGCAGCTTGCGGGGGGAGAAGGGCTCTGGCTACACCTTC. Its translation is CASSLRGEKGSGYTF. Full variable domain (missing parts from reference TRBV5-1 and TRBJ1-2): KAGVTQTPRYLIKTRGQQVTLSCSPISGHRSVSWYQQTPGQGLQFLFEYFSETQRNKGNFPGRFSGRQFSNSRSEMNVSTLELGDSALYLCASSLRGEKGSGYTFGSGTRLTVV.

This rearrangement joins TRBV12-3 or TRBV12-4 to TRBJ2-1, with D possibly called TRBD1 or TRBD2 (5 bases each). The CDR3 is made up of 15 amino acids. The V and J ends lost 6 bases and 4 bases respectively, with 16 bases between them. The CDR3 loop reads CASSTLWGSYNEQFF. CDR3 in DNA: TGTGCCAGCAGCACCCTGTGGGGGTCGTACAATGAGCAGTTCTTC.

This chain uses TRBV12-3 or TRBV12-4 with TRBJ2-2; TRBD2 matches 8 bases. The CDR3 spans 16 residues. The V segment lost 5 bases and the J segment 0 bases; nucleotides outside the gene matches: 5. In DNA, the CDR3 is TGTGCCAGCAGTCGATCTAGCGGGTCGAACACCGGGGAGCTGTTTTTT. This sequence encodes CASSRSSGSNTGELFF.

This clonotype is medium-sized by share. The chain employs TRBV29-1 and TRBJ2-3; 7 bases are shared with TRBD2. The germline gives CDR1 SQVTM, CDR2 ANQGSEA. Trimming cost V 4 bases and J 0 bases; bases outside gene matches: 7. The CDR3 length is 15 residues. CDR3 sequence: CSVGGSSTSTDTQYF. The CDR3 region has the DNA TGCAGCGTTGGCGGGAGCAGTACTAGCACAGATACGCAGTATTTT.

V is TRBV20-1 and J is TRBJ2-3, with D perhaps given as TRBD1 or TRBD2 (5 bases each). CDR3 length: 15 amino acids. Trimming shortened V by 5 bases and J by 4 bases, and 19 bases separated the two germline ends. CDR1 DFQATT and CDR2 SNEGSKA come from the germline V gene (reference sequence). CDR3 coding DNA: TGCAGTGCTCGAGGGGCAGTGGGGGAATCAGATACGCAGTATTTT. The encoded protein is CSARGAVGESDTQYF.

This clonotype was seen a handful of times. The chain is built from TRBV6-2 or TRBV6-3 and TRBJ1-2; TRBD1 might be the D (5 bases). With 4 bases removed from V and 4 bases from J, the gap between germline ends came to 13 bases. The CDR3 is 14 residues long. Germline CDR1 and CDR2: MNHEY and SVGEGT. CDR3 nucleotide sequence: TGTGCCAGCAGTTCTCAGGGCTGGGGCTATGGCTACACCTTC. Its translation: CASSSQGWGYGYTF.